These 6 T cell receptor beta chains were sequenced from one sample in a study of early T cells in non-severe SARS-CoV-2 infection (dated by TCRdb to about 2021). The library was obtained by 5' RACE. TCRdb lists the instrument as NextSeq 500. TCRdb trimmed public reads at Q25 via fastp, called clones via MiXCR and kept in-frame beta chains. CDR3 protein sequences are deduplicated, and each keeps its most common genes and DNA. For this sample the table gives under 85,000 distinct CDR3 sequences, of which roughly 12% were detected only once. The ten biggest clones cover roughly 7% of the sample. Sequences were obtained from whole blood. All receptors come from an adult who was a healthcare worker with PCR-confirmed SARS-CoV-2 infection or an uninfected control (not recorded which).

This clonotype was picked up many times. In nucleotides, the CDR3 is TGTGCCAGCAGCTTGGACAGGGCTAACACCATATATTTT. Translation gives CASSLDRANTIYF. The rearrangement joins TRBV7-2 to TRBJ1-3; TRBD1 matches at 8 bases. This CDR3 is 13 amino acids long. CDR1 is SGHTA, CDR2 FQGNSA, per germline. V trimming: 3 bases; J trimming: 7 bases; junction bases outside the gene matches: 2.

This clonotype was seen repeatedly, ten times or more. The chain joins TRBV29-1 to TRBJ2-1, with TRBD1 as a possible D gene (5 bases). This CDR3 spans 16 amino acids. Trimming took off 1 base at V and 10 bases at J, with 23 bases between the two ends. Germline V gene sequence: CDR1 SQVTM, CDR2 ANQGSEA. The CDR3 here is CSVEGLGASYRIEQFF. CDR3 in DNA: TGCAGCGTTGAAGGTTTAGGGGCGTCCTATCGAATCGAGCAGTTCTTC.

The chain has TRBV10-3 and TRBJ2-3, with TRBD1 matching 7 bases. Germline assignment: CDR1 ENHRY and CDR2 SYGVKD. After removal of 8 bases from V and 3 bases from J, the junction contained 11 bases not matched to a gene. This CDR3 is 15 amino acids long. CDR3 residues: CAILSVGGRTDTQYF. The CDR3 bases are TGTGCCATCCTTTCTGTAGGGGGCAGAACAGATACGCAGTATTTT.

This clonotype was seen a handful of times. The chain couples TRBV4-2 to TRBJ1-5; TRBD1 aligns across 7 bases. This CDR3 is built from 15 residues. Germline CDR1 reads LGHNA; CDR2 reads YNFKEQ. Unmatched junction bases numbered 2, after V lost 0 bases and J lost 3 bases. The chain's CDR3 is CASSQETGPNQPQHF. The CDR3 DNA sequence: TGTGCCAGCAGCCAAGAGACAGGGCCCAATCAGCCCCAGCATTTT.

This clonotype was counted many times. The chain carries TRBV5-5 and TRBJ2-4; D is possibly TRBD1 (5 bases). V was pared by 0 bases and J by 2 bases, with 6 bases between. Per the germline V gene, CDR1 is SGHKS and CDR2 is YYEKEE (reference sequence). The CDR3 is 14 amino acids. This CDR3 reads CASSLAGTKNIQYF. DNA for the CDR3: TGTGCCAGCAGCTTGGCAGGGACCAAAAACATTCAGTACTTC. Full variable domain (missing parts from reference TRBV5-5 and TRBJ2-4): DAGVTQSPTHLIKTRGQQVTLRCSPISGHKSVSWYQQVLGQGPQFIFQYYEKEERGRGNFPDRFSARQFPNYSSELNVNALLLGDSALYLCASSLAGTKNIQYFGAGTRLSVL.

This clonotype was recorded at least ten times. The rearrangement uses TRBV9 and TRBJ2-3; perhaps TRBD2 as D (5 bases). Trimming took 4 bases from V and 4 from J, leaving 13 bases between them. The CDR3 length is 14 residues. CDR1 and CDR2 (germline): SGDLS, YYNGEE. The CDR3 protein is CASSFLVSADTQYF. CDR3 sequence (DNA): TGTGCCAGCAGCTTCTTGGTTAGCGCAGATACGCAGTATTTT. Full variable domain (remainder filled in from reference TRBV9 and TRBJ2-3): DSGVTQTPKHLITATGQRVTLRCSPRSGDLSVYWYQQSLDQGLQFLIQYYNGEERAKGNILERFSAQQFPDLHSELNLSSLELGDSALYFCASSFLVSADTQYFGPGTRLTVL.